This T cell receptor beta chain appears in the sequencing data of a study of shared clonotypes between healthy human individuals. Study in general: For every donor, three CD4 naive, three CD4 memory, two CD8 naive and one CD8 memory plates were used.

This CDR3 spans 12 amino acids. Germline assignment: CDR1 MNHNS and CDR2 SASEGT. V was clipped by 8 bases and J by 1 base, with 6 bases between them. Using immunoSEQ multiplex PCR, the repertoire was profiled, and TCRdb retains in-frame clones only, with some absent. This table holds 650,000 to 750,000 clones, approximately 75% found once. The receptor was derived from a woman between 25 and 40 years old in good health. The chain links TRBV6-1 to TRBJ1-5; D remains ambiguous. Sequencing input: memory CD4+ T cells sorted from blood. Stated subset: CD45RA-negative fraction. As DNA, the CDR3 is TGTGCCAGCGGCCCAAGCAATCAGCCCCAGCATTTT. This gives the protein CASGPSNQPQHF.